The sequence of this T cell receptor beta chain was determined in a study of CXCR3-negative and CXCR3-positive naive CD8 T cells (dated by TCRdb to about 2019). Describing the broader study: Some 130 million TRB reads were obtained in total, roughly 1.5 +/- 0.3 million reads per library. Data from some twelve donors, pooled across two independent experiments, went into the diversity and physicochemical repertoire analyses. Naive subsets from about five donors and memory cells from 3 donors were included in the TRBV-TRBJ cluster analysis. Overall study outcomes, separate from this receptor: TRBV-TRBJ usage was similar between naive CXCR3-negative and CXCR3-positive cells from the same donor, while memory cells showed distinct patterns. Because surface CD5, which has been linked to self-reactivity in mice, was comparable between naive subsets, TCR interaction strength was also inferred from TRB CDR3 physicochemical properties. Because CXCR3 expression was partially decreased after cryopreservation, freshly isolated PBMCs were used for most assays. Repertoire diversity was comparably high in both naive subsets but much lower in memory CD8+ T cells. Compared with CXCR3-negative naive cells, CXCR3-positive naive cells had TRB CDR3s with higher hydrophobicity (lower Kidera factor 4), lower energy, and higher strength and volume indices.

CDR1 and CDR2 were assigned from the germline V gene as SGHVS and FNYEAQ. Counted from cysteine to phenylalanine, this CDR3 has 13 amino acids. A DNA sequence was not provided. The run used a NextSeq 550. The Human TCR Profiling Kit (MiLaboratory) was used to make UMI-labeled 5' RACE TRB cDNA libraries. cDNA synthesis used the entire amount of extracted RNA, and PCR amplification then used the entire amount of cDNA produced. Libraries were prepared in parallel using an identical number of PCR cycles. As for the original processing: With a requirement of at least two reads per UMI, MIGEC and MiXCR extracted about 53,000 +/- 9,400 unique UMI-labeled TRB cDNA molecules per library. Each library averaged around 40,000 +/- 10,000 functional in-frame TRB CDR3 nucleotide clonotypes without stop codons. After each sample was downsampled to 5000 UMI-labeled TRB molecules, VDJtools was used to calculate diversity metrics such as normalized Shannon-Wiener and Chao1. For the central five CDR3 residues, VDJtools calculated physicochemical properties weighted by clonotype size, namely interaction energy, strength, volume and Kidera factor 4. The reads underwent TCRdb reprocessing, giving one record for each CDR3 protein sequence and no DNA. For this entry, the V and J calls and clone size follow TCRdb and not the study's own pipeline. The sample has 65,000 to 95,000 distinct CDR3 sequences on record. Roughly 1.6% of the sample is taken by the ten largest.

For every CD8+ T cell subset, 300,000 cells were flow-sorted straight into RLT lysis buffer, and each subset was sorted in triplicate. To keep memory contaminants out, a stringent definition of naive CD8+ T cells was applied: CD45RO-CCR7+CD27+CD95-. Using standard density gradient centrifugation, peripheral blood mononuclear cells were isolated from buffy coats. A FACSAria III was used to flow-sort naive CXCR3-negative and CXCR3-positive CD8+ T cells. Total RNA was extracted from sorted cells using an RNeasy Mini Kit. With respect to this clonotype: No antigen is known for it.

The sequence is built from TRBV7-6 and TRBJ2-7. The sequence was collected from a human donor in good health. Some clones in this sample may be carry-over from other donors' samples. Sequenced sample: naive CXCR3- CD8+ T cells from blood. Read against the paper, the sample's cell subset or site label means: CD45RO-CCR7+CD27+CD95- naive CD8+ T cells lacking CXCR3 (TNR3-). The CDR3 corresponds to CASSQKGPYEQYF.